Listed below are T cell receptor beta chains from one sample, sequenced in a study of OX40 agonist ivuxolimab in advanced cancers. TCRdb keeps only in-frame clones here, not all; method: immunoSEQ multiplex PCR. The table records about 81,000 clones, 85% to 90% of them present only once. The input for sequencing was CD4+ or CD8+ T cells sorted from blood, taken in a trial of the OX40 agonist ivuxolimab. The receptors derive from an adult with an advanced solid tumor such as melanoma, head and neck, liver or kidney cancer. Both conserved end residues are part of each CDR3. A D gene is named only where the DNA matches it firmly. Some rows mark clone size as missing; the rest say once, few, many or name a class of expanded clone.

V gene	clone size	J gene	D gene	CDR3 DNA	CDR3 protein
TRBV4-2	few	TRBJ2-2	.	TGTGCCAGCAGCCAATACCGGGACCCAGGAACCGGGGAGCTGTTTTTT	CASSQYRDPGTGELFF
TRBV6-5	.	TRBJ2-7	.	TGTGCCAGCAGCCCTCCGGGACGGGGAGGCGAGCAGTACTTC	CASSPPGRGGEQYF
TRBV6-4	.	TRBJ2-1	TRBD2	TGTGCCAGCTCCCGACTAGTCACTAGCGGCCTCTACAATGAGCAGTTCTTC	CASSRLVTSGLYNEQFF
TRBV7-9	.	TRBJ2-5	.	TGTGCCAGCAGCTTACGGGGCCCAGCGGCGGGGGAGACCCAGTACTTC	CASSLRGPAAGETQYF
TRBV7-2	.	TRBJ1-3	.	TGTGCCAGCAGCCCCAGTAGGGGCTCTGGAAACACCATATATTTT	CASSPSRGSGNTIYF
TRBV2	.	TRBJ2-5	.	TGTGCCAGCAGTGAAATCCTAGCAGAAGAGACCCAGTACTTC	CASSEILAEETQYF
TRBV19	.	TRBJ1-6	.	TGTGCCAGTATCAGATCTTCGGGCAGGGGAGGTTCACCCCTCCACTTT	CASIRSSGRGGSPLHF
TRBV13	.	TRBJ2-1	TRBD1	TGTGCCAGCATCCAAATAGGACAGGGTGGTAATGAGCAGTTCTTC	CASIQIGQGGNEQFF
TRBV27	.	TRBJ2-7	TRBD2	TGTGCCAGCAGTTTGCGGGGGATCCGCTACGAGCAGTACTTC	CASSLRGIRYEQYF
TRBV4-1	.	TRBJ1-4	.	TGCGCCAGCAGCCAAGAAGGGAACAGAGGGGATGAAAAACTGTTTTTT	CASSQEGNRGDEKLFF
TRBV11-3	few	TRBJ2-2	.	TGTGCCAGCAGCTTTGACAGCGGGAACACCGGGGAGCTGTTTTTT	CASSFDSGNTGELFF
TRBV7-3	.	TRBJ2-7	.	TGTGCCAGCAGCCCAACCGGAGGATACGGAAGAGAGCAGTACTTC	CASSPTGGYGREQYF
TRBV7-3	.	TRBJ2-5	.	TGTGCCAGCAGCCCAGGGAATTTAGAAGAGACCCAGTACTTC	CASSPGNLEETQYF
TRBV28	.	TRBJ1-2	.	TGTGCCAGCAGGGGGATGAATTCTCCCCACTATGGCTACACCTTC	CASRGMNSPHYGYTF
TRBV12-5	.	TRBJ1-2	.	TGTGCTAGTGGTTTCCCCACTTATGGCTACACCTTC	CASGFPTYGYTF
TRBV29-1	.	TRBJ2-1	TRBD2	TGCAGCGTGGATCTAGCGGATGAGCAGTTCTTC	CSVDLADEQFF
TRBV5-1	.	TRBJ1-6	TRBD1	TGCGCCAGCAGCTTGGCAGGGGGAAACTATAATTCACCCCTCCACTTT	CASSLAGGNYNSPLHF
TRBV4-3	.	TRBJ2-3	.	TGCGCCAGCAGCCAAGAAATTCCCCTAGGATCCACAGATACGCAGTATTTT	CASSQEIPLGSTDTQYF
TRBV15	.	TRBJ2-2	TRBD1	TGTGCCACCAGCAGGGGACAGGCCACCGGGGAGCTGTTTTTT	CATSRGQATGELFF
TRBV6-5	.	TRBJ2-7	.	TGTGCCAGCAGTCCATCAGTACCCTACGAGCAGTACTTC	CASSPSVPYEQYF
TRBV5-1	.	TRBJ1-2	.	TGCGCCAGCAGCTCGCCGACAGCAAAGTATGGCTACACCTTC	CASSSPTAKYGYTF
TRBV5-6	.	TRBJ1-2	.	TGTGCCAGCAGCTTGATACAGTCGAGCTACACCTTC	CASSLIQSSYTF
TRBV11-3	.	TRBJ2-1	TRBD2	TGTGCCAGCAGCCAAGGACTAGCGGGAGGCAATGAGCAGTTCTTC	CASSQGLAGGNEQFF
TRBV7-9	.	TRBJ2-5	TRBD1	TGTGCCAGCAGCCCTTGGACAGGACAAGAGACCCAGTACTTC	CASSPWTGQETQYF
TRBV29-1	once	TRBJ2-1	TRBD1	TGCAGCGCCCCTGGACAGGGCTTCAATGAGCAGTTCTTC	CSAPGQGFNEQFF
TRBV27	once	TRBJ2-1	TRBD2	TGTGCCAGCAGTCCAACCGGGGGGGGTTACAATGAGCAGTTCTTC	CASSPTGGGYNEQFF
TRBV27	once	TRBJ2-2	.	TGTGCCAGCAGTTTAGTAAAGGGGACCGGGGAGCTGTTTTTT	CASSLVKGTGELFF
TRBV2	once	TRBJ2-5	.	TGTGCCAGCAGTATCCAAGAGACCCAGTACTTC	CASSIQETQYF
TRBV6-5	.	TRBJ1-4	TRBD1	TGTGCCAGCGCTCGGACAGGGGGCGCCGGTGAAAAACTGTTTTTT	CASARTGGAGEKLFF
TRBV7-2	once	TRBJ2-5	.	TGTGCCAGCAGCTTGCAACGGTCGAACTTAAAGGCCCAGTACTTC	CASSLQRSNLKAQYF